This TCR beta chain stems from a study of T cells in women clearing cervical HPV infection. Background on the study: Control women cleared a single incident HPV16 infection within 12 months. Case blood was drawn when the lesion was first found; control blood after infection became undetectable.

The germline gives CDR1 MDHEN, CDR2 SYDVKM. V shed 6 bases, J shed 4 bases, and the junction held 12 bases outside the gene matches. The CDR3 extends over 16 amino acids. Comment on this clone: Its matching antigen is unknown. The CDR3 end lies 3 residues beyond the end of the read and is filled in from the germline J gene.

All participants had a single incident cervical HPV16 infection, and prevalent HPV16 infections were excluded. Study-level results: T-cell numbers per sample were unknown and may explain richness differences.

TCRdb's copy holds only in-frame clones and misses some; the assay was immunoSEQ multiplex PCR. The sample table sets out about 36,000 clones. Specimen: blood buffy coat. This chain links TRBV28 with TRBJ2-1, with 7 bases aligning to TRBD2. The sequence was collected from a woman aged 18 to 69 with a cervical HPV16 infection that either progressed to CIN3+ or cleared (not recorded which). The CDR3 reads CASSTTAGVPYNEQFF. The covered CDR3 bases are TGTGCCAGCAGCACCACGGCGGGAGTTCCTTACAATGAG. Full variable domain (remainder filled in from reference TRBV28 and TRBJ2-1): DVKVTQSSRYLVKRTGEKVFLECVQDMDHENMFWYRQDPGLGLRLIYFSYDVKMKEKGDIPEGYSVSREKKERFSLILESASTNQTSMYLCASSTTAGVPYNEQFFGPGTRLTVL.